A single sample gave rise to the 17 T cell receptor beta chains below, sequenced in a study of glioma-infiltrating T cells after dendritic cell vaccination. TCRdb's copy holds only in-frame clones and misses some; the assay was immunoSEQ multiplex PCR. Of approximately 100,000 clones listed, about four fifths are singletons. The sample was blood, taken before dendritic cell vaccination. Every receptor here comes from a human donor with glioblastoma.

The rearrangement joins TRBV4-3 to TRBJ1-3; 8 nucleotides line up with TRBD1. Germline loops: CDR1 LGHNA, CDR2 YSLEER. The CDR3 loop spans 20 amino acids. V shed 0 bases and J 3 bases; nucleotides not matched to a gene: 16. The CDR3 reads CASSQEFPLGTGRLGNTIYF. The CDR3 DNA reads TGCGCCAGCAGCCAAGAATTTCCATTAGGGACAGGCCGCCTTGGAAACACCATATATTTT.

This rearrangement joins TRBV5-1 to TRBJ1-1; TRBD1 matches at 9 bases. Trimming removed 8 bases from V and 5 bases from J; junction bases left unmatched: 7. The CDR3 loop spans 13 amino acids. Per the germline V gene, CDR1 is SGHRS and CDR2 is YFSETQ. The CDR3 DNA sequence: TGCGCCAGGCAGAACAGGGGGCGAACTGAAGCTTTCTTT. This gives the protein CARQNRGRTEAFF.

V and J are TRBV10-3 and TRBJ2-7; a possible D gene is TRBD1 (5 bases). V was pared by 0 bases and J by 2 bases, with 11 bases between. Germline loops: CDR1 ENHRY, CDR2 SYGVKD. The CDR3 is made up of 15 amino acids. The CDR3 spells CAISESAGKPYEQYF. As DNA, the CDR3 is TGTGCCATCAGTGAGTCAGCAGGGAAACCCTACGAGCAGTACTTC.

V gene TRBV4-3 combines with J gene TRBJ2-7; 7 bases line up with TRBD1. The J segment lost 2 bases and the V segment lost 5 bases, leaving 6 bases of the junction unmatched. This CDR3 contains 14 residues. The V gene's germline CDR1 is LGHNA and CDR2 YSLEER. The CDR3 DNA sequence: TGCGCCAGCAGCTTGCCGGGACAGACCTACGAGCAGTACTTC. Translating gives CASSLPGQTYEQYF.

V usage is TRBV5-6 and J usage is TRBJ1-1; TRBD1 matches at 7 bases. The CDR3 runs to 15 residues. Germline-derived CDR1 and CDR2 are SGHDT and YYEEEE. J was trimmed by 10 bases and V by 0 bases; bases with no gene match: 12. Here the CDR3 DNA reads TGTGCCAGCAGCTTGGTCGGGACAGTAGGGTCTGGAGCTTTCTTT. Protein sequence: CASSLVGTVGSGAFF. The variable domain in full, with the rest retrieved from reference TRBV5-6 and TRBJ1-1, is DAGVTQSPTHLIKTRGQQVTLRCSPKSGHDTVSWYQQALGQGPQFIFQYYEEEERQRGNFPDRFSGHQFPNYSSELNVNALLLGDSALYLCASSLVGTVGSGAFFGQGTRLTVV.

This chain connects TRBV2 to TRBJ2-3; the match to TRBD2 covers 12 bases. With V trimmed by 9 bases and J by 1 base, 14 bases remained unmatched. The V gene's germline CDR1 is SNHLY and CDR2 FYNNEI. CDR3 length: 18 amino acids. CDR3 coding DNA: TGTGCCAGTTACTTCGGGACTAGCGGGTTCGGGCGCACAGATACGCAGTATTTT. It specifies CASYFGTSGFGRTDTQYF.

This chain uses TRBV6-4 with TRBJ1-2, with 7 bases matching TRBD1. The CDR3 is 13 amino acids. The junction had 2 bases not matched to a gene; V was cut back by 2 bases and J by 5 bases. Per the germline V gene, CDR1 is MRHNA and CDR2 is SNTAGT. CDR3 protein: CASSDGTDYGYTF. The CDR3 DNA follows: TGTGCCAGCAGTGACGGGACAGATTATGGCTACACCTTC.

J is TRBJ2-3 and V is TRBV2; TRBD1 might be the D (5 bases). Germline values: CDR1 SNHLY, CDR2 FYNNEI. This CDR3 comprises 14 residues. V shed 7 bases and J shed 4 bases, with 15 bases lying between them. The CDR3: CASISNRPPDTQYF. DNA of the CDR3: TGTGCCAGCATCAGTAACAGGCCCCCAGATACGCAGTATTTT.

In this sample, this clone turned up many times. The chain combines TRBV5-4 with TRBJ1-1, with 10 positions matching TRBD1. CDR1 and CDR2 from the germline V gene are SGHNT and YYREEE (reference sequence). V lost 3 bases, J lost 11 bases, and 10 bases stayed unmatched. The CDR3 is 14 amino acids. In DNA form, the CDR3 reads TGTGCCAGCAGCTCGGGACAGGGGAACGTGGTCGCTTTCTTT. Its translation is CASSSGQGNVVAFF.

The CDR3 here is CASSWTSGGYTGELFF. In DNA, the CDR3 is TGCGCCAGCAGCTGGACTAGCGGGGGTTACACCGGGGAGCTGTTTTTT. The genes are TRBV5-1 and TRBJ2-2; the match to TRBD2 covers 13 bases. The CDR3 contains 16 residues. V was pared by 3 bases and J by 3 bases, with 2 bases of the junction left unmatched. Germline CDR1 SGHRS, CDR2 YFSETQ.

The rearrangement links TRBV7-9 to TRBJ2-1; TRBD1 agrees at 8 bases. The V segment lost 4 bases and the J segment 5 bases; nucleotides outside the gene matches: 10. CDR3 length equals 16 residues. Germline V gene data show CDR1 as SEHNR and CDR2 as FQNEAQ (reference sequence). CDR3 in amino acids: CASSWPGTGGDNEQFF. The CDR3, as DNA: TGTGCCAGCAGCTGGCCCGGGACAGGTGGGGACAATGAGCAGTTCTTC. The complete variable domain, with remaining parts taken from reference TRBV7-9 and TRBJ2-1, reads DTGVSQNPRHKITKRGQNVTFRCDPISEHNRLYWYRQTLGQGPEFLTYFQNEAQLEKSRLLSDRFSAERPKGSFSTLEIQRTEQGDSAMYLCASSWPGTGGDNEQFFGPGTRLTVL.

The chain employs TRBV6-5 and TRBJ1-3, with D unresolved. V lost 6 bases and J lost 2, with 8 bases in between. CDR1 and CDR2 (germline): MNHEY, SVGAGI. This CDR3 comprises 13 residues. The CDR3 spells CASSLSAGNTIYF. CDR3 nucleotide sequence: TGTGCCAGCAGCCTTTCCGCTGGAAACACCATATATTTT.

The chain links TRBV7-2 to TRBJ1-1; D is perhaps TRBD1 (5 bases). Per the germline V gene, CDR1 is SGHTA and CDR2 is FQGNSA. V shed 5 bases and J shed 8 bases, with 18 bases lying between them. CDR3 length: 14 amino acids. The CDR3 region has the DNA TGTGCCAGCAGCCCGCGGGGGGGGTCTCTAGAAGCTTTCTTT. Its translation is CASSPRGGSLEAFF.

The chain has TRBV7-2 and TRBJ1-6; D remains unclear. V was shortened by 0 bases and J by 7 bases, with 10 bases between the two germline ends. There are 15 residues in the CDR3. In germline, CDR1 is SGHTA, CDR2 FQGNSA. This CDR3 is CASSLAGVGNSPLHF. The CDR3 DNA is TGTGCCAGCAGCTTAGCCGGGGTGGGCAATTCACCCCTCCACTTT.

The chain joins TRBV5-1 to TRBJ1-1; TRBD1 matches 7 bases. The CDR3 is 15 residues long. The junction had 3 bases not matched to a gene; V was cut back by 1 base and J by 0 bases. The V gene's germline CDR1 is SGHRS and CDR2 YFSETQ. The CDR3 reads CASSLTGAMNTEAFF. CDR3 DNA: TGCGCCAGCAGCTTGACAGGGGCGATGAACACTGAAGCTTTCTTT.

The V gene is TRBV6-5, the J gene TRBJ2-3; D perhaps matches TRBD2 (6 bases). The CDR3 extends over 13 amino acids. Deletions cut 6 bases from V and 6 bases from J, with 13 bases between. Germline V gene data show CDR1 as MNHEY and CDR2 as SVGAGI. CDR3 nucleotide sequence: TGTGCCAGCAGATCCCCGGGGAGGGATACGCAGTATTTT. The encoded protein is CASRSPGRDTQYF.

The chain uses TRBV5-1 and TRBJ1-2; 8 bases are shared with TRBD1. The CDR3 is 19 amino acids. Per the germline V gene, CDR1 is SGHRS and CDR2 is YFSETQ. The V segment lost 4 bases and the J segment 0 bases; nucleotides outside the gene matches: 17. For the CDR3, the DNA is TGCGCCAGCAGCCTTCGACCCGGAGGACAGGGTCCGACTAACTATGGCTACACCTTC. This sequence encodes CASSLRPGGQGPTNYGYTF.